The 11 T cell receptor beta chains reported below all come from one sample, sequenced in a study of blood T cell repertoires in COVID-19. Using immunoSEQ multiplex PCR, the repertoire was profiled, and TCRdb retains in-frame clones only, with some absent. The sample includes approximately 200,000 clones, roughly 81% of them seen just once. Sequencing was performed on peripheral blood. Receptors were obtained from an elderly woman with COVID-19, enrolled during active disease.

The CDR3 DNA reads as TGCGCCAGCAGCTTAGGCGGGAGCTTCTACGAGCAGTACTTC. This sequence encodes CASSLGGSFYEQYF. This chain uses TRBV5-1 with TRBJ2-7; 7 bases line up with TRBD2. Germline V gene data show CDR1 as SGHRS and CDR2 as YFSETQ. This CDR3 is built from 14 residues. J was trimmed by 3 bases and V by 2 bases; bases with no gene match: 5.

The chain links TRBV7-3 to TRBJ1-6, with D possibly TRBD1 on 5 matching bases. This CDR3 spans 15 amino acids. In germline, CDR1 is SGHTA, CDR2 FQGTGA. The ends were cut back, 0 bases at V and 8 bases at J, with 11 bases in the middle. The CDR3 region is CASSLTGGIDSPLHF. DNA of the CDR3: TGTGCCAGCAGCTTAACGGGGGGAATTGATTCACCCCTCCACTTT.

This chain links TRBV7-9 with TRBJ2-6; maybe TRBD1 (5 bases). V lost 1 base and J lost 1, with 8 bases in between. CDR1 is SEHNR and CDR2 is FQNEAQ in the germline V gene (reference sequence). The CDR3 totals 16 residues. The CDR3 is CASSLVGQSGANVLTF. The CDR3 bases are TGTGCCAGCAGCTTAGTGGGGCAGTCTGGGGCCAACGTCCTGACTTTC.

The gene calls are TRBV18 and TRBJ2-7, with TRBD2 matching 13 bases. V trimming: 5 bases; J trimming: 3 bases; junction bases outside the gene matches: 4. The germline V gene encodes CDR1 KGHSH and CDR2 LQKENI. The CDR3 covers 15 residues. CDR3 amino acids: CASSDGLAGVYEQYF. The CDR3 DNA follows: TGTGCCAGCTCAGACGGACTAGCGGGGGTCTACGAGCAGTACTTC.

The rearrangement joins TRBV6-5 to TRBJ1-6; maybe TRBD1 (5 bases). From germline, CDR1 is MNHEY and CDR2 SVGAGI. This CDR3 is built from 15 residues. V was pared by 7 bases and J by 11 bases, with 21 bases between. CDR3 in DNA: TGTGCCAGCAATCCTTGGGCAGGGAAGGGCGCACCCCTCCACTTT. Residues: CASNPWAGKGAPLHF.

This clone is classed as medium-sized (0.01 to 0.1%). The chain links TRBV7-9 to TRBJ2-1; weak D call: TRBD2 (5 bases). Trimming took 0 bases from V and 8 from J, leaving 14 bases between them. Looked up from germline, CDR1 is SEHNR and CDR2 is FQNEAQ (reference sequence). This CDR3 region has 15 residues. The CDR3 sequence: CASSLAGGALDEQFF. The CDR3 coding sequence is TGTGCCAGCAGCTTAGCCGGAGGAGCGCTCGATGAGCAGTTCTTC.

The V gene is TRBV18, the J gene TRBJ2-2; possibly TRBD1 for D (6 bases). The CDR3 has 16 residues. Trimming shortened V by 3 bases and J by 3 bases, and 14 bases separated the two germline ends. Germline CDR1 reads KGHSH; CDR2 reads LQKENI. The CDR3 coding sequence is TGTGCCAGCTCACCCCCACAGGGACGGGACACCGGGGAGCTGTTTTTT. Translated: CASSPPQGRDTGELFF.

The chain carries TRBV11-1 and TRBJ2-3; 8 bases align to TRBD1. J gave up 3 bases and V 3 bases, and 8 bases lay outside the gene matches. Germline V lookup: CDR1 SGHAT, CDR2 FQDESV (reference sequence). CDR3 length: 16 residues. In DNA form, the CDR3 reads TGTGCCAGCAGCTTGACAGGGGAGGTCGGAACAGATACGCAGTATTTT. Amino acids: CASSLTGEVGTDTQYF.

The chain links TRBV5-1 to TRBJ1-2; no clear D. The germline V gene encodes CDR1 SGHRS and CDR2 YFSETQ. Trimming stripped 1 base from V and 3 bases from J, with 13 bases between. The CDR3 has 15 residues. CDR3 loop: CASSLSEASYYGYTF. DNA for the CDR3: TGCGCCAGCAGCTTGTCCGAGGCTTCATACTATGGCTACACCTTC.

The rearrangement joins TRBV3-1 (or the pseudogene TRBV3-2) to TRBJ1-2; 10 nucleotides line up with TRBD1. This CDR3 is built from 17 residues. Unmatched junction bases numbered 13, after V lost 1 base and J lost 8 bases. Germline values: CDR1 LGHDT, CDR2 YNNKEL (reference sequence). CDR3 sequence (DNA): TGTGCCAGCAGCCAAGGCCACACCTGTGACAGGGGGCGCGGCTACACCTTC. Encoded protein: CASSQGHTCDRGRGYTF.

This clone was picked up a small number of times. This chain uses TRBV10-3 with TRBJ2-2, with D possibly being TRBD2 (6 bases). Germline V gene data show CDR1 as ENHRY and CDR2 as SYGVKD. V was pared by 4 bases and J by 4 bases, with 10 bases between. The CDR3 runs 14 residues. Here the CDR3 DNA reads TGTGCCATCAGTGCTCGGACTATCACCGGGGAGCTGTTTTTT. Translating gives CAISARTITGELFF.